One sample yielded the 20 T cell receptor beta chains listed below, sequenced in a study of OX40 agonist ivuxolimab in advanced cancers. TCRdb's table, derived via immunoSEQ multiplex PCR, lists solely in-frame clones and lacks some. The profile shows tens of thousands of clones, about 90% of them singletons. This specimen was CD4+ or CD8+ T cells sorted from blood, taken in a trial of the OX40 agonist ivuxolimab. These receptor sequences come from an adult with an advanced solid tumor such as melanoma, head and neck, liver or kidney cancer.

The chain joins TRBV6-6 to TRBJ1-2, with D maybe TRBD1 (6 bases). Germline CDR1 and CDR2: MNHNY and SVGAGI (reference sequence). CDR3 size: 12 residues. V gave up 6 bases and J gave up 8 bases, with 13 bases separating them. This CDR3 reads CASSRTGNGYTF. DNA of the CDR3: TGTGCCAGCAGCCGCACAGGGAACGGCTACACCTTC.

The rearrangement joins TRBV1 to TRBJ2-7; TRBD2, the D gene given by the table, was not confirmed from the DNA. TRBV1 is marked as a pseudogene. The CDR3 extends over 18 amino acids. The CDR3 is CTSSSGTGVFAGGPGQYV. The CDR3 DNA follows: TGCACCAGCAGCTCCGGGACAGGGGTTTTCGCGGGGGGGCCCGGGCAGTACGTC.

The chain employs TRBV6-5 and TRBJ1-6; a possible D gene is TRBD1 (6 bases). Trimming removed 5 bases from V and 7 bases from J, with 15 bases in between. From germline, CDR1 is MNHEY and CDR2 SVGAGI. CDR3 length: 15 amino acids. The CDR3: CASSTDGQTNSPLHF. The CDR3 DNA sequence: TGTGCCAGCAGTACCGACGGACAGACAAATTCACCCCTCCACTTT.

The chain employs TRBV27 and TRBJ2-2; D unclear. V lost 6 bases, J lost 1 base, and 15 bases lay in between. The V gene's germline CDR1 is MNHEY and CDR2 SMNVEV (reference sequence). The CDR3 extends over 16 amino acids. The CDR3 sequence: CASSTPLWVNTGELFF. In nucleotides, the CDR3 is TGTGCCAGCAGCACACCCCTTTGGGTGAACACCGGGGAGCTGTTTTTT.

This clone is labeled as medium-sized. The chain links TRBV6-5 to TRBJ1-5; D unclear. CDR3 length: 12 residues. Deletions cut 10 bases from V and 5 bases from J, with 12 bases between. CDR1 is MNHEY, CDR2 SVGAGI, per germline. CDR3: CATPRGYQPQHF. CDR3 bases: TGTGCCACCCCGCGAGGATATCAGCCCCAGCATTTT.

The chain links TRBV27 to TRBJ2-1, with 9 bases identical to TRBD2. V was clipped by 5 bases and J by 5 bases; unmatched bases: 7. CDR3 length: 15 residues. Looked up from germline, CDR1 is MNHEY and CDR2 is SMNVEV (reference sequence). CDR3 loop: CASSNSGGPHNEQFF. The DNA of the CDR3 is TGTGCCAGCAGTAATAGCGGGGGACCTCACAATGAGCAGTTCTTC.

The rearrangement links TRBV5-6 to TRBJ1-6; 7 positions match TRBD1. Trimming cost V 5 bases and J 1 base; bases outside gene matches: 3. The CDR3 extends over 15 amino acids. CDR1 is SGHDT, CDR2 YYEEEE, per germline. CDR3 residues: CASRARGSYNSPLHF. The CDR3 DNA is TGTGCCAGCAGAGCCAGGGGGTCCTATAATTCACCCCTCCACTTT.

CDR3 residues: CASSLYQGAVGQETQYF. DNA for the CDR3: TGTGCCAGCAGCTTATATCAGGGGGCGGTGGGCCAAGAGACCCAGTACTTC. The V call is TRBV7-9, the J call TRBJ2-5; TRBD1 agrees at 8 bases. CDR1 is SEHNR and CDR2 is FQNEAQ in the germline V gene (reference sequence). Trimming cost V 2 bases and J 1 base; bases outside gene matches: 9. This CDR3 contains 17 residues.

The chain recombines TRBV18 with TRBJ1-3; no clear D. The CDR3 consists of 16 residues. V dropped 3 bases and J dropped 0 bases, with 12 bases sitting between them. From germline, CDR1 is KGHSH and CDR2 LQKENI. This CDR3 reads CASSPVTADSGNTIYF. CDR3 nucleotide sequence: TGTGCCAGCTCACCCGTCACAGCTGACTCTGGAAACACCATATATTTT.

This CDR3 is CASRSKPTTENNSPLHF. The CDR3 coding sequence is TGTGCCAGCAGGTCCAAGCCCACGACCGAGAATAATTCACCCCTCCACTTT. V gene TRBV27 combines with J gene TRBJ1-6; no reliable D call. Per germline, CDR1 MNHEY and CDR2 SMNVEV (reference sequence). The CDR3 consists of 17 residues. Trimming shortened V by 6 bases and J by 5 bases, and 20 bases separated the two germline ends.

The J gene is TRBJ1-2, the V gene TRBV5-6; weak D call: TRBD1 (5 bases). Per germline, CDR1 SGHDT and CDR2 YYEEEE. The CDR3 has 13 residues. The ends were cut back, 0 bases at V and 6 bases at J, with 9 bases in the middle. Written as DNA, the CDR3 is TGTGCCAGCAGCTTGGTGGGGGGAAATGGCTACACCTTC. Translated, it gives CASSLVGGNGYTF.

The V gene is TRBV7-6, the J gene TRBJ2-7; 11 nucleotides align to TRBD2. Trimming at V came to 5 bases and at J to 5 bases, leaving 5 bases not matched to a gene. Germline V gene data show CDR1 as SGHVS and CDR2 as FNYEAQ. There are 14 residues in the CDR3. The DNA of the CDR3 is TGTGCCAGCAGCCTCGGGACTAGCGGCGACGAGCAGTACTTC. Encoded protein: CASSLGTSGDEQYF.

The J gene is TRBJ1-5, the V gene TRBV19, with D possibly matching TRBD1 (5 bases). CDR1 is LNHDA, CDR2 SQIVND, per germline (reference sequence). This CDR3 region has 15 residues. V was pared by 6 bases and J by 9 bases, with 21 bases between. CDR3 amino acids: CASSLPGTGHRPQHF. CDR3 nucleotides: TGTGCCAGTAGCTTACCCGGGACCGGGCACAGGCCCCAGCATTTT.

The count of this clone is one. The CDR3 nucleotides read TGTGCCAGTAGTGCCAAAACCACTACAGGGGCTAAAGCCAAAAACATTCAGTACTTC. Residues: CASSAKTTTGAKAKNIQYF. The chain uses TRBV19 and TRBJ2-4; 7 nucleotides align to TRBD1. This CDR3 is built from 19 residues. The V segment lost 5 bases and the J segment 0 bases; nucleotides outside the gene matches: 16. Per the germline V gene, CDR1 is LNHDA and CDR2 is SQIVND (reference sequence).

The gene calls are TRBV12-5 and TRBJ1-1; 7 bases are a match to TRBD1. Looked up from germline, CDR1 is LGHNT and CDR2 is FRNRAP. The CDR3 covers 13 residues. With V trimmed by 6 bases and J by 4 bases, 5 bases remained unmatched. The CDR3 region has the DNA TGTGCTAGTGGCCTTGCAGGGGGCACTGAAGCTTTCTTT. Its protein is CASGLAGGTEAFF.

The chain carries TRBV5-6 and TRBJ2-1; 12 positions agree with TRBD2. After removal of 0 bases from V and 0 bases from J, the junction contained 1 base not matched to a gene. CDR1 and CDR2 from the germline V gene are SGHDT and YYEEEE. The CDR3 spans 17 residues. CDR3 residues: CASSLETSGGSYNEQFF. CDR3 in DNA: TGTGCCAGCAGCTTGGAGACTAGCGGGGGCTCCTACAATGAGCAGTTCTTC.

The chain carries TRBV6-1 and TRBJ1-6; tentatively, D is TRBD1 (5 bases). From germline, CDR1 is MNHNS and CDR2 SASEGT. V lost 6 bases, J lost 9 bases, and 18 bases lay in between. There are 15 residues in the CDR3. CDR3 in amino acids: CASSPPRGGISPLHF. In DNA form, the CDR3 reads TGTGCCAGCAGCCCCCCGAGGGGCGGGATTTCACCCCTCCACTTT.

The CDR3 spells CASSLGSNEKLFF. The CDR3 DNA sequence: TGTGCCAGCTCCCTCGGTTCTAATGAAAAACTGTTTTTT. This chain joins TRBV18 and TRBJ1-4; D is undetermined. Per germline, CDR1 KGHSH and CDR2 LQKENI. The CDR3 totals 13 residues. The V and J ends lost 6 bases and 3 bases respectively, with 8 bases between them.

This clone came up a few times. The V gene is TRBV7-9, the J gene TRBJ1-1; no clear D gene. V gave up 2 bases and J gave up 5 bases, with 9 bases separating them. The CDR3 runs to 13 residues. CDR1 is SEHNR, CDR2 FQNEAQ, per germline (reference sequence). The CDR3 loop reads CASSLIGGTEAFF. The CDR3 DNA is TGTGCCAGCAGCTTAATCGGAGGAACTGAAGCTTTCTTT.

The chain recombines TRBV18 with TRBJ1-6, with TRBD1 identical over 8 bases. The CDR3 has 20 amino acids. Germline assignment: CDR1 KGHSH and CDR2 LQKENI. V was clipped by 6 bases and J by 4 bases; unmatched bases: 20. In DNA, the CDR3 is TGTGCCAGCTCCCCAGAACTAGGACAGGGAGAGGTGGCTTATAATTCACCCCTCCACTTT. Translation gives CASSPELGQGEVAYNSPLHF.